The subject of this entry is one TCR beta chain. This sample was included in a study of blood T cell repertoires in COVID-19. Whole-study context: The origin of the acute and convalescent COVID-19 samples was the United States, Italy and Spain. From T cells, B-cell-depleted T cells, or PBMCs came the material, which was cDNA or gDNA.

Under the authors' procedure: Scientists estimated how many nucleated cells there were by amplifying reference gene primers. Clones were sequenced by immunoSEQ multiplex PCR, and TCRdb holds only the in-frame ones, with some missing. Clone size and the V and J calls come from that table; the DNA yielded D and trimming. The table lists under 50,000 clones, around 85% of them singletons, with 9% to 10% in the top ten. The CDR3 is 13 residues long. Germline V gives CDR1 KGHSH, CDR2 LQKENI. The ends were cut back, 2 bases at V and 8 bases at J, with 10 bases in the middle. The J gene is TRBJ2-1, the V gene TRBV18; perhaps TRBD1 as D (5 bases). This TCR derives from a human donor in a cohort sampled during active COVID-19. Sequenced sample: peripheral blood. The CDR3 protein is CASSPGQGYEQFF. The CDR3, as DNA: TGTGCCAGCTCACCAGGCCAGGGCTATGAGCAGTTCTTC. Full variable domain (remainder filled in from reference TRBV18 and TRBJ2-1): NAGVMQNPRHLVRRRGQEARLRCSPMKGHSHVYWYRQLPEEGLKFMVYLQKENIIDESGMPKERFSAEFPKEGPSILRIQQVVRGDSAAYFCASSPGQGYEQFFGPGTRLTVL.